The source of this T cell receptor (beta chain) is a study of shared clonotypes between healthy human individuals. Study-wide findings and caveats: Though the depth was large, rarefaction showed that sorted-subset sequencing was incomplete. Limitation of the genetic and exposure-history diversity represented came from the few donors.

On this clone: The antigen remains undetermined.

The CDR3 extends over 12 amino acids. Germline V gives CDR1 MDHEN, CDR2 SYDVKM. Every immunoSEQ plate was one replicate of a subset's evenly spread DNA. Clones were read by immunoSEQ multiplex PCR, and TCRdb kept only the in-frame ones, dropping some. The sample has roughly 1,500,000 clones, about 98.5% seen once. The sample consisted of naive CD4+ T cells sorted from blood. This sample's subset: CD45RA+ positively selected. This TCR was recovered from a man younger than 40 in good health. The chain joins TRBV28 to TRBJ2-5; D perhaps matches TRBD2 (5 bases). The DNA end favors TRBJ2-7, so the J call may be wrong. This CDR3 reads CASSSTSYEQYF. The DNA of the CDR3 is TGTGCCAGCAGTTCTACTAGCTACGAGCAGTACTTC.